The clone carrying this TCR beta chain was seen more than once but under ten times. Its target is not known. Donors gave roughly 9.1 milliliters of peripheral blood apiece. The sample comes from a study of blood T cells in healthy people across ages. Germline lookup yields CDR1 MNHEY and CDR2 SVGAGI. V lost 2 bases, J lost 4 bases, and 5 bases lay in between. The CDR3 sequence is 13 residues long. Primed by a sample-barcoded 5' primer and a J-beta primer mix, a second PCR proceeded for 7 to 11 cycles. All samples yielded 3 million or more CDR3-containing paired-end reads. TCRdb fed the 5' RACE reads into MiXCR, producing one record per CDR3 protein. Here the sample spans 550,000 to 750,000 distinct CDR3 sequences, 21% being singletons. Findings and caveats of the study: Age advanced and TCR beta diversity per million T cells fell, roughly linearly.

The J gene is TRBJ1-4, the V gene TRBV6-5, with D unresolved. This sequence originates from an older man in good health. The sequencing input was blood. In DNA form, the CDR3 reads TGTGCCAGCAGTTACGCGGGTAATGAAAAACTGTTTTTT. Protein sequence: CASSYAGNEKLFF.